This T cell receptor beta chain was obtained from a study of post-analysis software for immune sequencing data. On this clonotype: Its antigen is as yet unknown.

The CDR3 covers 13 residues. Germline lookup yields CDR1 DFQATT and CDR2 SNEGSKA (reference sequence). The trim removed 7 bases at V and 5 bases at J, leaving 11 bases unmatched. Built from TCR beta cDNA, the libraries had unique molecular identifiers in them. Yield was roughly 500,000 cDNA molecules from approximately 0.95 to 9.8 million T cells. TCRdb redid the calling of the PCR reads with MiXCR, one entry per CDR3 protein. Of roughly 650,000 distinct CDR3 sequences listed, approximately 60% are singletons. Study observations and caveats: Patients showed TRBV5-6, TRBV5-1 and TRBV20-1 among five TRBV segments more frequent than in controls.

The sample taken for sequencing was blood. This TCR was recovered from a girl aged 2-10 years with multiple sclerosis. The V and J genes are TRBV20-1 and TRBJ2-7; 7 nucleotides agree with TRBD1. Written as DNA, the CDR3 is TGCAGTGTCCGAGACAGGGAAGAGGACGAGCAGTACTTC. Protein: CSVRDREEDEQYF.